The sequence of this TCR beta chain was determined in a study of naive and memory T cell subsets. Four PCR rounds used nested alpha and beta constant region primers plus the SP2 primer. One entry per CDR3 protein results from TCRdb running MiXCR on the 5' RACE reads. The table has tens of thousands of distinct CDR3 sequences, under 10% seen once. This CDR3 region has 12 residues. Germline CDR1 reads SQVTM; CDR2 reads ANQGSEA. J lost 7 bases, V lost 5 bases, and 5 bases had no gene match. Overall study results and limits: The RNA method is potentially sensitive to activation and differentiation changes.

As for this clonotype: Its antigen is unidentified.

A UMI-containing oligonucleotide was joined by 3' ligation to the TCR cDNA template. This clonotype originated in a female donor in good health. The V and J genes are TRBV29-1 and TRBJ2-5, with 9 bases identical to TRBD2. The CDR3 nucleotides read TGCAGCGTTCAATCTAGCGGGGTGACCCAGTACTTC. Residues: CSVQSSGVTQYF.